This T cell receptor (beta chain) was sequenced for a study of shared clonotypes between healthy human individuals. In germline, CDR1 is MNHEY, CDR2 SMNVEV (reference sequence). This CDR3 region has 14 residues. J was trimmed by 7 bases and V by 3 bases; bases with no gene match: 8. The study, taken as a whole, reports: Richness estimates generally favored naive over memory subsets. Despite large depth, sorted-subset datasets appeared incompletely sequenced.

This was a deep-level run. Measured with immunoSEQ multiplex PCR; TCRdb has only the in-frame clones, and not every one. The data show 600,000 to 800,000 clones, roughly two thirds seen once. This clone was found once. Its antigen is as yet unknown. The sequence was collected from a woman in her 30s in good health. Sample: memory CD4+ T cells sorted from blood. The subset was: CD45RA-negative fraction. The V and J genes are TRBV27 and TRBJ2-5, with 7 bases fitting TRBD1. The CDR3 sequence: CASSFTDRVGTQYF. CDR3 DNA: TGTGCCAGCAGTTTCACCGACAGGGTCGGGACCCAGTACTTC.